This record looks at one T cell receptor beta chain sequence and its context. The data were taken from a study of CD8+ T cells in alopecia areata. Looking at the study overall: Treated patients were given 5 to 10 mg oral tofacitinib twice daily.

Extraction of RNA preceded its reverse transcription into cDNA, which served as the sequencing template. The method was immunoSEQ multiplex PCR; TCRdb's version includes in-frame clones alone and lacks a portion of them. Among more than 150,000 clones listed, about 50% were seen once. This CDR3 has 13 residues. Germline CDR1 PRHDT, CDR2 FYEKMQ (reference sequence). The ends lost 4 bases at V and 8 bases at J; junction bases unmatched: 7. This chain links TRBV13 with TRBJ1-2; 7 nucleotides match TRBD1. The source of this sequence is a human donor with alopecia areata. The sample in question was CD8+ T cells sorted from blood, obtained at week 0. The CDR3 is CASSSQGRDGYTF. CDR3 DNA: TGTGCCAGCAGCTCACAGGGGCGCGACGGCTACACCTTC. The full variable domain, completed using reference TRBV13 and TRBJ1-2, is AAGVIQSPRHLIKEKRETATLKCYPIPRHDTVYWYQQGPGQDPQFLISFYEKMQSDKGSIPDRFSAQQFSDYHSELNMSSLELGDSALYFCASSSQGRDGYTFGSGTRLTVV.